These 28 T cell receptor beta chains were all obtained from the same sample, sequenced in a study of shared clonotypes between healthy human individuals. TCRdb's copy holds only in-frame clones and misses some; the assay was immunoSEQ multiplex PCR. The sample gives about half a million clones, roughly 85% of which show up once; around 12% is in the top ten. Sequencing was done on a sample of PBMCs. The receptors derive from a woman between 40 and 50 years old in good health. Some clones in this sample may be carry-over from other donors' samples.

The chain joins TRBV7-2 to TRBJ2-7; TRBD1 agrees at 8 bases. Per germline, CDR1 SGHTA and CDR2 FQGNSA. V shed 3 bases, J shed 6 bases, and the junction held 7 bases outside the gene matches. There are 14 residues in the CDR3. In DNA form, the CDR3 reads TGTGCCAGCAGCTTCTACGGACAGGGAATCGAGCAGTACTTC. Translated, it gives CASSFYGQGIEQYF. Together with reference TRBV7-2 and TRBJ2-7, the CDR3 gives the full variable domain: GAGVSQSPSNKVTEKGKDVELRCDPISGHTALYWYRQSLGQGLEFLIYFQGNSAPDKSGLPSDRFSAERTGGSVSTLTIQRTQQEDSAVYLCASSFYGQGIEQYFGPGTRLTVT.

The chain uses TRBV2 and TRBJ2-3, with 7 bases identical to TRBD1. Germline trimming cut 9 bases from V and 1 base from J; bases unmatched to any gene: 13. The CDR3 length is 16 residues. Germline loops: CDR1 SNHLY, CDR2 FYNNEI. The DNA of the CDR3 is TGTGCCAGAAAATATGACAGGGCGTCGGGCACAGATACGCAGTATTTT. It specifies CARKYDRASGTDTQYF.

The V call is TRBV19, the J call TRBJ2-2; D gene ambiguous. Trimming took 3 bases from V and 0 from J, leaving 8 bases between them. The CDR3 has 15 residues. From germline, CDR1 is LNHDA and CDR2 SQIVND (reference sequence). As DNA, the CDR3 is TGTGCCAGTAGTATGGGCCGGTCGAACACCGGGGAGCTGTTTTTT. Translation: CASSMGRSNTGELFF.

This clone was found many times. The rearrangement uses TRBV14 and TRBJ1-5; D is perhaps TRBD1 (6 bases). The CDR3 covers 13 residues. CDR1 and CDR2 (germline): SGHDN, FVKESK. V was clipped by 4 bases and J by 4 bases, with 8 bases between them. CDR3 in amino acids: CASSLTGNQPQHF. DNA for the CDR3: TGTGCCAGCAGCCTGACAGGAAATCAGCCCCAGCATTTT.

A word on this clone: The same CDR3 also results from other DNA sequences found in this sample. The CDR3 region is CASSYTGELFF. In DNA form, the CDR3 reads TGTGCCAGCAGCTACACCGGGGAGCTGTTTTTT. This chain joins TRBV2 and TRBJ2-2; D is unclear. The CDR3 runs 11 residues. In germline, CDR1 is SNHLY, CDR2 FYNNEI. Trimming left V 6 bases short and J 3 bases short, with 2 bases between.

Here the CDR3 reads CASSPRDAGNYGYTF. CDR3 coding DNA: TGTGCCAGCAGCCCGCGTGACGCCGGAAACTATGGCTACACCTTC. The V and J genes are TRBV7-3 and TRBJ1-2, with D uncertain. V was cut by 5 bases and J by 2 bases, with 15 bases left in between. The CDR3 is 15 amino acids. Germline CDR1 reads SGHTA; CDR2 reads FQGTGA.

The chain employs TRBV7-7 and TRBJ2-1; 10 nucleotides agree with TRBD2. The germline V gene has CDR1 SSHAT and CDR2 FNYEAQ (reference sequence). Unmatched junction bases numbered 4, after V lost 5 bases and J lost 3 bases. The CDR3 has 15 residues. In DNA form, the CDR3 reads TGTGCCAGCAGCATCGGACTAGCGGTCTACAATGAGCAGTTCTTC. The encoded protein is CASSIGLAVYNEQFF.

The chain is built from TRBV19 and TRBJ2-1; D is possibly TRBD1 (7 bases). Germline V lookup: CDR1 LNHDA, CDR2 SQIVND (reference sequence). V lost 3 bases, J lost 5 bases, and 14 bases lay in between. There are 15 residues in the CDR3. Written as DNA, the CDR3 is TGTGCCAGTAGTATTGGAGGGACAGTTAACAATGAGCAGTTCTTC. Its translation: CASSIGGTVNNEQFF.

This clone was observed a few times. The gene calls are TRBV29-1 and TRBJ2-5; D is possibly TRBD2 (6 bases). This CDR3 is 12 amino acids long. Per germline, CDR1 SQVTM and CDR2 ANQGSEA. V gave up 7 bases and J gave up 5 bases, with 14 bases separating them. The CDR3 region has the DNA TGCAGCGCCCCAGGAGGGCCCGAGACCCAGTACTTC. Protein: CSAPGGPETQYF.

This chain joins TRBV21-1 and TRBJ2-7. TRBV21-1 corresponds to a pseudogene. CDR3 size: 16 residues. CDR3 sequence (DNA): TGTGCCAGCAGCAAAGTACCGGGGGCCCCAACCTACGAGCAGTACTTC. Translation: CASSKVPGAPTYEQYF.

V gene TRBV5-8 combines with J gene TRBJ1-5; D unclear. This CDR3 has 15 residues. Germline lookup yields CDR1 SGHTS and CDR2 YDEGEE. V shed 4 bases and J shed 0 bases, with 11 bases lying between them. DNA for the CDR3: TGTGCCAGCAGCCCCGGACGGATTAGCAATCAGCCCCAGCATTTT. Amino acid sequence: CASSPGRISNQPQHF.

V usage is TRBV30 and J usage is TRBJ2-7, with 9 nucleotides matching TRBD2. This CDR3 is built from 16 residues. Germline trimming cut 5 bases from V and 2 bases from J; bases unmatched to any gene: 13. The germline gives CDR1 GTSNPN, CDR2 SVGIG (reference sequence). The CDR3 is CAWSSSGTSYTYEQYF. For the CDR3, the DNA is TGTGCCTGGTCCTCCTCCGGGACTAGCTACACCTACGAGCAGTACTTC.

V gene TRBV6-1 combines with J gene TRBJ1-3; 7 bases match TRBD1. The junction had 4 bases not matched to a gene; V was cut back by 4 bases and J by 1 base. Looked up from germline, CDR1 is MNHNS and CDR2 is SASEGT. The CDR3 is 15 amino acids. Here the CDR3 DNA reads TGTGCCAGCAGTGGAGAGACAGGGTCTGGAAACACCATATATTTT. It yields the protein CASSGETGSGNTIYF.

In the case of this clone: Its ends do not fully match the called genes, so a read error is possible. The chain uses TRBV5-4 and TRBJ1-1, with no clear D. The CDR3 is 15 residues long. Germline CDR1 and CDR2: SGHNT and YYREEE (reference sequence). In nucleotides, the CDR3 is TGCGCCAGCAGCCAAGTGGGCAGTCACCCCACTGAAGCTTTCTTT. Translating it yields CASSQVGSHPTEAFF.

V gene TRBV10-3 combines with J gene TRBJ1-5, with D perhaps matching TRBD1 (6 bases). Trimming left V 6 bases short and J 3 bases short, with 9 bases between. Looked up from germline, CDR1 is ENHRY and CDR2 is SYGVKD. The CDR3 covers 13 residues. The CDR3 bases are TGTGCCATCAGAGGACAGTCCAATCAGCCCCAGCATTTT. It specifies CAIRGQSNQPQHF.

This clone is a singleton in its sample. The chain is built from TRBV20-1 and TRBJ1-2; D call uncertain. V was cut by 5 bases and J by 4 bases, with 8 bases left in between. CDR1 and CDR2 from the germline V gene are DFQATT and SNEGSKA (reference sequence). The CDR3 consists of 11 residues. This CDR3 is CSAPLIYGYTF. DNA of the CDR3: TGCAGTGCTCCTTTAATCTATGGCTACACCTTC.

The V and J genes are TRBV7-9 and TRBJ2-5, with D perhaps assigned TRBD1 or TRBD2 (5 bases each). This CDR3 region has 14 residues. CDR1 is SEHNR and CDR2 is FQNEAQ in the germline V gene (reference sequence). Trimming stripped 6 bases from V and 5 bases from J, with 16 bases between. The CDR3: CASRSGGKSETQYF. CDR3 DNA: TGTGCCAGCAGGAGTGGGGGTAAAAGTGAGACCCAGTACTTC.

Here the CDR3 reads CASSHQGRIDTQYF. Written as DNA, the CDR3 is TGTGCCAGCAGCCACCAGGGGCGCATAGATACGCAGTATTTT. V is TRBV6-5 and J is TRBJ2-3, with D perhaps matching TRBD1 (6 bases). Germline V gene data show CDR1 as MNHEY and CDR2 as SVGAGI. This CDR3 region has 14 residues. Trimming left V 6 bases short and J 5 bases short, with 15 bases between.

This clone was detected many times. The sample holds other DNA sequences that translate to the same CDR3. The chain joins TRBV5-4 to TRBJ1-2; D may be TRBD1 (6 bases). The CDR3 extends over 15 amino acids. The ends were cut back, 0 bases at V and 3 bases at J, with 12 bases in the middle. The germline gives CDR1 SGHNT, CDR2 YYREEE (reference sequence). The CDR3: CASSLARKGDYGYTF. In nucleotides, the CDR3 is TGTGCCAGCAGCTTGGCCCGGAAGGGGGACTATGGCTACACCTTC.

Remarks on this clone: This specimen includes other DNA sequences encoding the same CDR3. V gene TRBV5-1 combines with J gene TRBJ1-1; no clear D. This CDR3 contains 14 residues. V lost 0 bases, J lost 2 bases, and 8 bases lay in between. Germline V gene lookup returns CDR1 SGHRS and CDR2 YFSETQ. In nucleotides, the CDR3 is TGCGCCAGCAGCTTGGTTCCCGGAAACACTGAAGCTTTCTTT. Translated: CASSLVPGNTEAFF.

The chain recombines TRBV5-6 with TRBJ2-3; D is ambiguous. V was cut by 0 bases and J by 1 base, with 9 bases left in between. CDR1 SGHDT and CDR2 YYEEEE come from the germline V gene. This CDR3 has 15 residues. In DNA, the CDR3 is TGTGCCAGCAGCTTGGATTGGAGTGGCACAGATACGCAGTATTTT. Translating gives CASSLDWSGTDTQYF.

This clone has just one count. This chain connects TRBV6-4 to TRBJ2-1, with 12 bases matching TRBD2. V shed 4 bases, J shed 4 bases, and the junction held 5 bases outside the gene matches. Germline lookup yields CDR1 MRHNA and CDR2 SNTAGT. The CDR3 loop spans 16 amino acids. The DNA for the CDR3 is TGTGCCAGCAGTGTCTCCGGGACTAGCGGGTACAATGAGCAGTTCTTC. Translation gives CASSVSGTSGYNEQFF.

This chain connects TRBV10-3 to TRBJ2-1; D is uncertain. Per germline, CDR1 ENHRY and CDR2 SYGVKD. The CDR3 is 12 amino acids. V shed 3 bases and J shed 9 bases, with 9 bases lying between them. As DNA, the CDR3 is TGTGCCATCAGTGAATTAGGTGGTGAGCAGTTCTTC. Amino acid sequence: CAISELGGEQFF.

The chain employs TRBV5-1 and TRBJ2-2; unclear D gene. Trimming shortened V by 2 bases and J by 0 bases, and 14 bases separated the two germline ends. This CDR3 contains 17 residues. The germline CDR1 and CDR2 sequences are SGHRS and YFSETQ. CDR3 in DNA: TGCGCCAGCAGCTTCCGACTTACATACACGAACACCGGGGAGCTGTTTTTT. This translates into CASSFRLTYTNTGELFF. Supplemented by reference TRBV5-1 and TRBJ2-2, the full variable domain reads KAGVTQTPRYLIKTRGQQVTLSCSPISGHRSVSWYQQTPGQGLQFLFEYFSETQRNKGNFPGRFSGRQFSNSRSEMNVSTLELGDSALYLCASSFRLTYTNTGELFFGEGSRLTVL.

V and J are TRBV19 and TRBJ2-5, with D possibly matching TRBD1 (6 bases). The ends were cut back, 4 bases at V and 1 base at J, with 19 bases in the middle. The CDR3 spans 17 residues. CDR1 LNHDA and CDR2 SQIVND come from the germline V gene (reference sequence). For the CDR3, the DNA is TGTGCCAGTAGTACTCGGTTCTATCGGACAGCCCAAGAGACCCAGTACTTC. Its protein product is CASSTRFYRTAQETQYF.

J is TRBJ2-2 and V is TRBV4-1, with 7 bases lining up with TRBD1. Germline assignment: CDR1 MGHRA and CDR2 YSYEKL. Trimming at V came to 8 bases and at J to 4 bases, leaving 19 bases not matched to a gene. The CDR3 extends over 18 amino acids. The CDR3 reads CASYPHPGQNLVTGELFF. In DNA, the CDR3 is TGCGCCAGCTATCCACACCCGGGACAGAACCTTGTCACCGGGGAGCTGTTTTTT.

The gene calls are TRBV5-4 and TRBJ1-1, with 8 nucleotides matching TRBD1. Germline CDR1 and CDR2: SGHNT and YYREEE (reference sequence). V gave up 0 bases and J gave up 5 bases; unmatched junction bases: 3. The CDR3 extends over 14 amino acids. The CDR3 sequence is CASSLGQGSTEAFF. CDR3 bases: TGTGCCAGCAGCTTGGGACAGGGGTCAACTGAAGCTTTCTTT.

The J gene is TRBJ1-2, the V gene TRBV27; 8 bases are shared with TRBD1. CDR1 is MNHEY and CDR2 is SMNVEV in the germline V gene (reference sequence). With V trimmed by 2 bases and J by 3 bases, 2 bases remained unmatched. This CDR3 region has 14 residues. CDR3 in DNA: TGTGCCAGCAGTTTAACAGGGGGTTACTATGGCTACACCTTC. The encoded protein is CASSLTGGYYGYTF.